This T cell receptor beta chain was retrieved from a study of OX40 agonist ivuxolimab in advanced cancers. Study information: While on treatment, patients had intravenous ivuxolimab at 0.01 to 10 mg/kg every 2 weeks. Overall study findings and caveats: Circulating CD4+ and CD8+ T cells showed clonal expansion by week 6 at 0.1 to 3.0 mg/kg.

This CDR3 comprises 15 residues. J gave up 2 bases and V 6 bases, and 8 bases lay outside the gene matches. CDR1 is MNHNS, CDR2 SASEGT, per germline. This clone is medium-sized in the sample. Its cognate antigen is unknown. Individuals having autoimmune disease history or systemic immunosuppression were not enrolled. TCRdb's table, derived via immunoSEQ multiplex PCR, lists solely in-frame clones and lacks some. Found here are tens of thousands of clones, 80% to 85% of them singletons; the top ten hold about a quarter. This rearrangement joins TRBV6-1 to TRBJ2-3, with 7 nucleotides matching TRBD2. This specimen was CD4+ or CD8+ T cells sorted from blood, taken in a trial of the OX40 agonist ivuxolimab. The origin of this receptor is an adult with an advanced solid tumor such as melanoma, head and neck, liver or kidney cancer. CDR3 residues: CASSGTTSPTDTQYF. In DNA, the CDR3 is TGTGCCAGCAGCGGGACTACCAGCCCCACAGATACGCAGTATTTT.